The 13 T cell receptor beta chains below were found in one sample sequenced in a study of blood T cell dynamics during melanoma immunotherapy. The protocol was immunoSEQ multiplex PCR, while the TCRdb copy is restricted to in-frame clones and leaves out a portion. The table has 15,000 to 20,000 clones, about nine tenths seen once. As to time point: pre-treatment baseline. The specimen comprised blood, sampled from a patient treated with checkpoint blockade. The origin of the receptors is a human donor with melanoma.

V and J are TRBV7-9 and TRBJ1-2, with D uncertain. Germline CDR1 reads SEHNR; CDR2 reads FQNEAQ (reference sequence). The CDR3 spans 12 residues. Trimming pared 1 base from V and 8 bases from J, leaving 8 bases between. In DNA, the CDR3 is TGTGCCAGCAGCTTAGGCGGGAAAGGCTACACCTTC. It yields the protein CASSLGGKGYTF.

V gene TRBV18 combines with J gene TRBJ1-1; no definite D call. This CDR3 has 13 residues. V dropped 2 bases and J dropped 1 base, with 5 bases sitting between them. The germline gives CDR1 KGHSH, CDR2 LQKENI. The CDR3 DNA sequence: TGTGCCAGCTCACCAAAGACGAACACTGAAGCTTTCTTT. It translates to CASSPKTNTEAFF. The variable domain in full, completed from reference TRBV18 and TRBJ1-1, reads NAGVMQNPRHLVRRRGQEARLRCSPMKGHSHVYWYRQLPEEGLKFMVYLQKENIIDESGMPKERFSAEFPKEGPSILRIQQVVRGDSAAYFCASSPKTNTEAFFGQGTRLTVV.

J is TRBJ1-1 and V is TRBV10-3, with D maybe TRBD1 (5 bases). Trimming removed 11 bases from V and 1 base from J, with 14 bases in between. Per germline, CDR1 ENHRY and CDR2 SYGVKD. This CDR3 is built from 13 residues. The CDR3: CASGGGQNTEAFF. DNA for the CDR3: TGTGCCTCGGGTGGGGGTCAGAACACTGAAGCTTTCTTT.

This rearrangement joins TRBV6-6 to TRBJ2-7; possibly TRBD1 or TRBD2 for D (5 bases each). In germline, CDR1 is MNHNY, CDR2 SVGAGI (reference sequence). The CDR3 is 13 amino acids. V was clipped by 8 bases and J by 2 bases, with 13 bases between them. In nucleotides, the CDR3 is TGTGCCAGCCGCCGGGACGGCCCCTACGAGCAGTACTTC. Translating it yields CASRRDGPYEQYF.

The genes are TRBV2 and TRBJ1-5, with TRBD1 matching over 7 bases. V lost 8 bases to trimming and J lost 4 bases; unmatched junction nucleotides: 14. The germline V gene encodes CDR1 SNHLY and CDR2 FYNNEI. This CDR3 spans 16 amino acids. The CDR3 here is CASQGTGERDNQPQHF. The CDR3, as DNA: TGTGCCAGCCAGGGAACAGGGGAAAGGGATAATCAGCCCCAGCATTTT.

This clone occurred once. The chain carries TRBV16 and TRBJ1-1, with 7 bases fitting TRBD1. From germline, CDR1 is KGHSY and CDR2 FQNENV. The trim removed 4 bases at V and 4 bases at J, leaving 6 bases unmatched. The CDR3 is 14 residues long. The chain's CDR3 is CASSPYEGATEAFF. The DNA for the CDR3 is TGTGCCAGCAGCCCCTATGAGGGGGCCACTGAAGCTTTCTTT.

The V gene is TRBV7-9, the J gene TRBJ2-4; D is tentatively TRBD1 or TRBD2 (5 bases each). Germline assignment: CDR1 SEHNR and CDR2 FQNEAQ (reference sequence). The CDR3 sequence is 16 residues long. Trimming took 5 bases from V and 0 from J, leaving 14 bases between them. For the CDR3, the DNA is TGTGCCAGCAGCACAGGACTGGGGGTAGCCAAAAACATTCAGTACTTC. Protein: CASSTGLGVAKNIQYF. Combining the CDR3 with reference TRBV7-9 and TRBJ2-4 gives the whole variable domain DTGVSQNPRHKITKRGQNVTFRCDPISEHNRLYWYRQTLGQGPEFLTYFQNEAQLEKSRLLSDRFSAERPKGSFSTLEIQRTEQGDSAMYLCASSTGLGVAKNIQYFGAGTRLSVL.

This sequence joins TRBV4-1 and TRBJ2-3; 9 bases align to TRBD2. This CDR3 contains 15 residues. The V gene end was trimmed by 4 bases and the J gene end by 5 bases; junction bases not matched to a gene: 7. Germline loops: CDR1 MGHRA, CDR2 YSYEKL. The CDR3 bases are TGCGCCAGCAGCCCGAGGGCGGGAGGGTTAGATACGCAGTATTTT. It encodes CASSPRAGGLDTQYF.

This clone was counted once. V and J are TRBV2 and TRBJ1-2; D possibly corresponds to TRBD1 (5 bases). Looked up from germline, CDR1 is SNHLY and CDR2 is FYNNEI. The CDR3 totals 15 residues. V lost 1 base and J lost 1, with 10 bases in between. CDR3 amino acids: CASSEGQGGNYGYTF. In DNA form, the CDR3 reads TGTGCCAGCAGTGAAGGCCAGGGCGGTAACTATGGCTACACCTTC. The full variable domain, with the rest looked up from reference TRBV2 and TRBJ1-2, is EPEVTQTPSHQVTQMGQEVILRCVPISNHLYFYWYRQILGQKVEFLVSFYNNEISEKSEIFDDQFSVERPDGSNFTLKIRSTKLEDSAMYFCASSEGQGGNYGYTFGSGTRLTVV.

The CDR3 nucleotides are TGTGCCTGGAGTCCACTTTCGGGATTCGGTGGCTACACCTTC. It translates to CAWSPLSGFGGYTF. The chain combines TRBV30 with TRBJ1-2; no reliable D call. Germline V gene sequence: CDR1 GTSNPN, CDR2 SVGIG (reference sequence). The CDR3 is 14 residues long. With 2 bases removed from V and 7 bases from J, the gap between germline ends came to 17 bases.

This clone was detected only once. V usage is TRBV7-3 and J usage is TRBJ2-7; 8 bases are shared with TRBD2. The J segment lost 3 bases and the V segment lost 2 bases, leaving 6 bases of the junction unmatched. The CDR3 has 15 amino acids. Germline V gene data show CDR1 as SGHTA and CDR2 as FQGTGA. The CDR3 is CASSLGSGGVYEQYF. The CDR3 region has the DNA TGTGCCAGCAGCTTAGGGAGCGGGGGTGTCTACGAGCAGTACTTC.

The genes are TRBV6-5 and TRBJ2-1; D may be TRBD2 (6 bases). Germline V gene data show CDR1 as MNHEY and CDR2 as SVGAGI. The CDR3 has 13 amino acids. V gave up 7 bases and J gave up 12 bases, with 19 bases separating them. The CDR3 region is CASKGPGSGGQFF. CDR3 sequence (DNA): TGTGCCAGCAAGGGACCGGGCTCCGGGGGGCAGTTCTTC.

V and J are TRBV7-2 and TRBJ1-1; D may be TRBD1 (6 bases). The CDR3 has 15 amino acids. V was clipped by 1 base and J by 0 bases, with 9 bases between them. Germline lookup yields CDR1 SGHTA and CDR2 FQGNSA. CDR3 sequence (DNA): TGTGCCAGCAGCTTAGGGGGGCCTATGAACACTGAAGCTTTCTTT. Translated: CASSLGGPMNTEAFF.